The present TCR beta chain was sequenced within a study of shared clonotypes between healthy human individuals. From germline, CDR1 is MNHNS and CDR2 SASEGT. The CDR3 is 16 residues long. Trimming left V 2 bases short and J 2 bases short, with 15 bases between. Generated by immunoSEQ multiplex PCR, the TCRdb table keeps only in-frame clones and is missing some. The table has 1.4 million or so clones, approximately 98.5% seen once. This sequence was found in a man aged 25 to 45 in good health. The source material was naive CD4+ T cells sorted from blood. Documented subset: CD45RA+ positively selected. The V call is TRBV6-1, the J call TRBJ2-5; possibly TRBD1 for D (5 bases). The CDR3 is CASSESVAGNQETQYF. The CDR3 bases are TGTGCCAGCAGTGAATCAGTGGCAGGGAATCAAGAGACCCAGTACTTC.